This T cell receptor beta chain was found in a study of shared clonotypes between healthy human individuals. This clone was detected only a few times. Other DNA sequences in the same sample also yield this CDR3. TCRdb keeps only in-frame clones here, not all; method: immunoSEQ multiplex PCR. This sample has about 380,000 clones, with 96% found just once. This CDR3 region has 12 residues. V shed 3 bases and J shed 1 base, with 3 bases lying between them. The germline gives CDR1 MDHEN, CDR2 SYDVKM. This sequence joins TRBV28 and TRBJ1-1; D call uncertain. Sequencing was carried out using memory CD8+ T cells sorted from blood. Subset of the sample: CD45RO+ cells pooled with CCR7-negative TemRA cells. This clonotype was obtained from a man aged 30-40 years in good health. Here the CDR3 reads CASSLGNTEAFF. The CDR3 DNA follows: TGTGCCAGCAGTTTGGGGAACACTGAAGCTTTCTTT.